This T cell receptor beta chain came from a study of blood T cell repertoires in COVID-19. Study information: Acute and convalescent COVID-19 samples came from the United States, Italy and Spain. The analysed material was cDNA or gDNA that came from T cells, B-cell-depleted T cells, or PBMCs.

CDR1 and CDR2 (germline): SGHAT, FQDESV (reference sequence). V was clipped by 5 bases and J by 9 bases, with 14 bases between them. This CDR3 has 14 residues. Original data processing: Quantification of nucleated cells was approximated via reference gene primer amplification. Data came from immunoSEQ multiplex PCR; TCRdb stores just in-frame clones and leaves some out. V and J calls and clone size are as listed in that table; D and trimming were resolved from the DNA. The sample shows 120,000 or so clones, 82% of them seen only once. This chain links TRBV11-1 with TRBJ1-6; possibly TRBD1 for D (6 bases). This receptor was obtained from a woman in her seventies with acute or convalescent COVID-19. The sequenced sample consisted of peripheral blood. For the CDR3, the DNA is TGTGCCAGCAGCGAAAACAGGGCTCGTTCACCCCTCCACTTT. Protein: CASSENRARSPLHF.